Here is one T cell receptor beta chain with its context. As yet, its antigen is unknown. The sample has other DNA sequences that encode this CDR3 too. These data come from a study of OX40 agonist ivuxolimab in advanced cancers. Overall study: Prior anti-PD-1, anti-PD-L1 or anti-CTLA-4 therapy did not bar entry, and 40% had some.

The study, taken as a whole, reports: Relatively little clonal expansion, among the lowest observed, appeared in partial responders at 0.1-3.0 mg/kg.

Germline V gene sequence: CDR1 MNHEY, CDR2 SVGAGI. V was clipped by 2 bases and J by 4 bases, with 8 bases between them. This CDR3 comprises 13 residues. The repertoire was sequenced with immunoSEQ multiplex PCR; TCRdb's copy has only in-frame clones and lacks some. The data hold 30,000 to 45,000 clones, with around 82% observed a single time. This chain uses TRBV6-5 with TRBJ1-2, with D possibly TRBD1 on 5 matching bases. The sequences come from CD4+ or CD8+ T cells sorted from blood, collected in a trial of the OX40 agonist ivuxolimab. The receptor's source is an adult with an advanced solid tumor such as melanoma, head and neck, liver or kidney cancer. CDR3 loop: CASSYRTGYGYTF. Here the CDR3 DNA reads TGTGCCAGCAGTTACCGAACAGGCTATGGCTACACCTTC.